The rows below give T cell receptor beta chains drawn from one sample of a study of molecular identifiers for immune sequencing clone quantification. TCRdb processed the PCR reads anew with MiXCR; each CDR3 protein has one entry. The data hold more than 450,000 distinct CDR3 sequences, with less than 30% observed a single time. Sequencing input: naive CD8+ T cells from blood, with Jurkat cell RNA spiked in. Every receptor here comes from a human donor in good health. Some libraries in this study had Jurkat cell RNA spiked in. CDR3s include the opening cysteine and the closing phenylalanine or tryptophan. D genes are given only for firm matches. Some rows have no size entry. The others give once, few or many, or a class for an expanded clone.

TRBJ2-4 few TRBD1 TRBV2 TGTGCCAGCAGCGTTGAGACAGGGTCGAACATTCAGTACTTC CASSVETGSNIQYF
TRBJ2-7 many NA TRBV9 TGTGCCAGCAGCGTAGCGCCGACCTACGAGCAGTACTTC CASSVAPTYEQYF
TRBJ1-1 many NA TRBV7-9 TGTGCCAGCAGCCAGGGAGGGAGGACTGAAGCTTTCTTT CASSQGGRTEAFF
TRBJ1-2 many TRBD1 TRBV6-5 TGTGCCAGCAGTCTACGGGGGACAGCGAACTATGGCTACACCTTC CASSLRGTANYGYTF
TRBJ1-5 NA NA TRBV4-1 TGCGCCGGCAGCCAAGTCAGGGGCGAGAATCAGCCCCAGCATTTT CAGSQVRGENQPQHF
TRBJ2-7 many TRBD1 TRBV4-1 TGCGCCAGCAGCTCTAGGACAGGGGGATACGAGCAGTACTTC CASSSRTGGYEQYF
TRBJ2-1 NA TRBD1 TRBV4-3 TGCGCCAGCAGCCACCGATCAACGACAGGGTCGGATGAGCAGTTCTTC CASSHRSTTGSDEQFF
TRBJ2-1 NA NA TRBV11-2 TGTGCCAGCAGCTTAGAGGTTAGCGACTACAATGAGCAGTTCTTC CASSLEVSDYNEQFF
TRBJ2-5 many NA TRBV28 TGTGCCAGCAGTTTAGAGGGGCAAGAGACCCAGTACTTC CASSLEGQETQYF
TRBJ2-3 many NA TRBV28 TGTGCCAGCAGTTATGAGCGGGTCTTGACGACTAGCACAGATACGCAGTATTTT CASSYERVLTTSTDTQYF
TRBJ2-7 many NA TRBV6-2/TRBV6-3 TGTGCCAGCAGAGGACTAATCTCCTACGAGCAGTACTTC CASRGLISYEQYF
TRBJ2-6 many NA TRBV19 TGTGCCAGTAGTTCAAACTCTGGGGCCAACGTCCTGACTTTC CASSSNSGANVLTF
TRBJ2-3 NA NA TRBV19 TGTGCCAGTAGTATAGATTTCTCGGCCACAGATACGCAGTATTTT CASSIDFSATDTQYF
TRBJ2-5 many NA TRBV30 TGTGCCTGGAGTCCCGACGGACAAGAGACCCAGTACTTC CAWSPDGQETQYF
TRBJ1-5 NA NA TRBV7-6 TGTGCCAGCAGCTTAGGGGGGGATAATCAGCCCCAGCATTTT CASSLGGDNQPQHF
TRBJ1-5 many NA TRBV6-2/TRBV6-3 TGTGCCAGCGGCAGGGGATACAATCAGCCCCAGCATTTT CASGRGYNQPQHF
TRBJ2-2 NA NA TRBV27 TGTGCCAGCAGTTCAGGTTGGGGCGGGGAGCTGTTTTTT CASSSGWGGELFF
TRBJ2-3 many NA TRBV5-7 TGTGCCAGCAGCCCATCACCTCTACCAGGCACAGATACGCAGTATTTT CASSPSPLPGTDTQYF
TRBJ2-7 NA NA TRBV12-3/TRBV12-4 TGTGCCAGCGGCCAAGGGTTGGAACGGGGGCAGTACTTC CASGQGLERGQYF
TRBJ2-1 many NA TRBV25-1 TGTGCCAGCAGTGTGGGGTCCCACTACAATGAGCAGTTCTTC CASSVGSHYNEQFF
TRBJ1-2 few TRBD1 TRBV15 TGTGCCACCAGCAGAGATCGCGGGACAGAATGGAGTGGCTACACCTTC CATSRDRGTEWSGYTF
TRBJ2-1 NA NA TRBV19 TGTGCCAGTACCCAGACATCAGGGTATGAGCAGTTCTTC CASTQTSGYEQFF
TRBJ2-2 NA NA TRBV28 TGTGCCAGCGGTACCCTGACAGGTTTATTCGCGAACACCGGGGAGCTGTTTTTT CASGTLTGLFANTGELFF
TRBJ2-5 NA NA TRBV11-1 TGTGCCAGCAAGGAGGGAAAAGAGACCCAGTACTTC CASKEGKETQYF
TRBJ2-6 NA NA TRBV6-5 TGTGCCAGCAGTTACGGAGACTCTGGGGCCAACGTCCTGACTTTC CASSYGDSGANVLTF
TRBJ2-5 NA NA TRBV30 TGTGCCTGGAGCGCCTATATGGGGACAGAGACCCAGTACTTC CAWSAYMGTETQYF
TRBJ1-2 few TRBD1 TRBV19 TGTGCCAGTAGTATAGGCGACAGGGGGAGAGATAACTATGGCTACACCTTC CASSIGDRGRDNYGYTF
TRBJ2-3 few NA TRBV6-5 TGTGCCAGCAGTTACTCGAACAGGGAAGGGACAGATACGCAGTATTTT CASSYSNREGTDTQYF
TRBJ1-5 few NA TRBV19 TGTGCCAGTAGTATTTTCGGGACGGCTAATCAGCCCCAGCATTTT CASSIFGTANQPQHF
TRBJ2-5 NA NA TRBV27 TGTGCCAGCAGTTTATATCCGGGGCATATCCAAGAGACCCAGTACTTC CASSLYPGHIQETQYF
TRBJ1-2 NA NA TRBV14 TGTGCCAGCAGCCATTTGGACGGATTCTATGGCTACACCTTC CASSHLDGFYGYTF
TRBJ1-4 few TRBD1 TRBV27 TGTGCCAGCAGTCCTGACAGGGGGCAGGAGGTAAAACTGTTTTTT CASSPDRGQEVKLFF
TRBJ2-7 few NA TRBV4-3 TGCGCCAGCAGCCAAGATCTCGAGGTAGAGCAGTACTTC CASSQDLEVEQYF
TRBJ2-5 many NA TRBV12-3/TRBV12-4 TGTGCCAGCAAGGACAGCGTGCGAGAGACCCAGTACTTC CASKDSVRETQYF
TRBJ2-3 many NA TRBV15 TGTGCCACCAGCGAAGAGACTAGGGCAGATACGCAGTATTTT CATSEETRADTQYF
TRBJ1-1 many TRBD1 TRBV6-2/TRBV6-3 TGTGCCAGCAGTTACGGACAGGGGGCTGAAGCTTTCTTT CASSYGQGAEAFF
TRBJ2-7 many TRBD1 TRBV6-5 TGTGCCAGCAGGGGACAGGGGGCGCGGTACGAGCAGTACTTC CASRGQGARYEQYF
TRBJ2-7 many NA TRBV4-3 TGCGCCAGCAGCCAAGACCACGGGACAATCAGCGACGAGCAGTACTTC CASSQDHGTISDEQYF
TRBJ1-5 NA NA TRBV19 TGTGCCAGTAGTATATTTGGGGGGGGCAATCAGCCCCAGCATTTT CASSIFGGGNQPQHF
TRBJ1-2 NA NA TRBV20-1 TGCAGTGGCGAATCCCTCTATGGCTACACCTTC CSGESLYGYTF
TRBJ2-6 many TRBD2 TRBV5-4 TGTGCCAGCAGGAGCTGGGGGACTAGCGGGATCTCTGGGGCCAACGTCCTGACTTTC CASRSWGTSGISGANVLTF
TRBJ1-1 many TRBD1 TRBV27 TGTGCCAGCACCTTTGGGACAGGGAAGGGTGAAGCTTTCTTT CASTFGTGKGEAFF
TRBJ1-4 NA TRBD1 TRBV27 TGTGCCAGCAGTTCACCGGGACAGGGGAGCGAAAAACTGTTTTTT CASSSPGQGSEKLFF
TRBJ2-5 few TRBD1 TRBV12-3/TRBV12-4 TGTGCCAGCAGTTTGGGGACAGGGGAAGGGACCCAGTACTTC CASSLGTGEGTQYF
TRBJ1-1 once TRBD1 TRBV15 TGTGCCACCAGCGGGGACAGGGTCTCTGAAGCTTTCTTT CATSGDRVSEAFF
TRBJ2-3 NA NA TRBV6-2/TRBV6-3 TGTGCCCGCACGTGGCGGGACACCACAGATACGCAGTATTTT CARTWRDTTDTQYF
TRBJ2-2 NA NA TRBV21-1 TGTGCCATCCCCGAGAGGACAGGGGACACCGGGGAGCTGTTTTTT CAIPERTGDTGELFF
TRBJ1-5 many NA TRBV27 TGTGCCAGCAGCCCGGGGTATAGCAATCAGCCCCAGCATTTT CASSPGYSNQPQHF
TRBJ1-6 NA NA TRBV6-1 TGTGCCAGTCTACAGGGCGGGTCACCCCTCCACTTT CASLQGGSPLHF
TRBJ1-2 NA TRBD1 TRBV6-2/TRBV6-3 TGTGCCAGCAGTTACTTGGGACAGTCCTATGGCTACACCTTC CASSYLGQSYGYTF
TRBJ2-1 few TRBD1 TRBV7-6 TGTGCCAGCAGCGAGACGACAGGGTCCTTGTGGCAGTTCTTC CASSETTGSLWQFF
TRBJ2-3 few NA TRBV15 TGTGCCACCAGCAGAGATTCGAGCCCCGCGTCCGCAGATACGCAGTATTTT CATSRDSSPASADTQYF
TRBJ2-7 NA NA TRBV27 TGTGCCAGCAGTTTATCCGGGGGTCCCAACTACGAGCAGTACTTC CASSLSGGPNYEQYF